The next 23 T cell receptor beta chains were all read from a single sample in a study of regulatory T cells in long-lasting Graves disease. HTBI primers from iRepertoire and Arm-PCR of CDR3 regions yielded the TCR beta libraries. MiXCR, run by TCRdb on the multiplex PCR reads, gives a single entry per CDR3 protein. The repertoire holds 400,000 to 450,000 distinct CDR3 sequences, around a quarter seen once, with approximately 28% in the top ten. Regarding time point: persistent/refractory GD, antithyroid drugs over 5 years with positive TRAb. The TCR library was prepared using RNA isolated from PBMCs. The input for sequencing was peripheral blood mononuclear cells (PBMCs), taken when the disease was refractory, from a patient treated with antithyroid drugs. These receptors came from a female donor with Graves disease.

This clonotype came up a few times. The chain combines TRBV29-1 with TRBJ2-7; no clear D gene. The germline gives CDR1 SQVTM, CDR2 ANQGSEA. This CDR3 comprises 14 residues. Trimming pared 4 bases from V and 3 bases from J, leaving 16 bases between. Here the CDR3 reads CSVVVPENLYEQYF. As DNA, the CDR3 is TGCAGCGTTGTAGTTCCAGAGAATCTCTACGAGCAGTACTTC.

The rearrangement joins TRBV5-1 to TRBJ2-7; D gene uncertain. CDR1 and CDR2 (germline): SGHRS, YFSETQ. The CDR3 length is 13 residues. V lost 4 bases and J lost 2, with 10 bases in between. The CDR3 loop reads CASSAQEAYEQYF. The CDR3, as DNA: TGCGCCAGCAGCGCCCAAGAGGCCTACGAGCAGTACTTC.

The table lists this clonotype with many counts. The chain uses TRBV3-1 and TRBJ1-2; unclear D gene. This CDR3 has 14 amino acids. CDR1 is LGHDT, CDR2 YNNKEL, per germline (reference sequence). The V end lost 1 base, the J end lost 4 bases, and 10 bases lay between the germline ends. This chain's CDR3 is CASSQAAATYGYTF. CDR3 bases: TGTGCCAGCAGCCAAGCGGCAGCCACCTATGGCTACACCTTC.

This clonotype occurred a few times. This CDR3 is CASSEVGGCGYTF. For the CDR3, the DNA is TGTGCCAGCAGTGAGGTGGGTGGCTGTGGCTACACCTTC. This sequence joins TRBV2 and TRBJ1-2; D gene ambiguous. CDR1 is SNHLY and CDR2 is FYNNEI in the germline V gene. CDR3 length: 13 amino acids. V dropped 3 bases and J dropped 7 bases, with 12 bases sitting between them.

The rearrangement links TRBV7-6 to TRBJ2-7, with TRBD1 matching over 7 bases. The CDR3 runs to 15 residues. CDR1 and CDR2 from the germline V gene are SGHVS and FNYEAQ. The J segment lost 3 bases and the V segment lost 5 bases, leaving 10 bases of the junction unmatched. In nucleotides, the CDR3 is TGTGCCAGCAGCCCTGGTAGGGGGCCGGGCTACGAGCAGTACTTC. This translates into CASSPGRGPGYEQYF.

The chain employs TRBV30 and TRBJ1-1, with D possibly being TRBD1 (5 bases). Germline loops: CDR1 GTSNPN, CDR2 SVGIG (reference sequence). The CDR3 is 15 residues long. The V end lost 1 base, the J end lost 5 bases, and 17 bases lay between the germline ends. The CDR3, as DNA: TGTGCCTGGAGTGCTACGCGACGCAGGGTTACTGAAGCTTTCTTT. Translation gives CAWSATRRRVTEAFF.

The chain carries TRBV5-1 and TRBJ1-5; the D gene is possibly TRBD1 (5 bases). CDR3 length: 15 amino acids. CDR1 SGHRS and CDR2 YFSETQ come from the germline V gene. V lost 4 bases to trimming and J lost 2 bases, with 13 bases between them. Written as DNA, the CDR3 is TGCGCCAGCAGCCCAGGGCCGAGGGGCAATCAGCCCCAGCATTTT. Amino acids: CASSPGPRGNQPQHF.

This clonotype occurred a few times. The CDR3 DNA sequence: TGTGCCAGCAGCTTCGGGACGAAACAAGAGACCCAGTACTTC. It yields the protein CASSFGTKQETQYF. V usage is TRBV7-2 and J usage is TRBJ2-5; either TRBD1 or TRBD2 may fit D (5 bases each). From germline, CDR1 is SGHTA and CDR2 FQGNSA. With 3 bases removed from V and 2 bases from J, the gap between germline ends came to 10 bases. The CDR3 sequence is 14 residues long.

This clonotype occurred many times. The rearrangement uses TRBV15 and TRBJ2-7; 8 positions agree with TRBD2. Germline V gives CDR1 LNHNV, CDR2 YYDKDF (reference sequence). The CDR3 totals 17 residues. Trimming at V came to 1 base and at J to 1 base, leaving 9 bases not matched to a gene. The CDR3 bases are TGTGCCACCAGCAGAGGTAGGAGACTAGCGTCATCCTACGAGCAGTACTTC. As protein: CATSRGRRLASSYEQYF. The full variable domain, in which reference TRBV15 and TRBJ2-7 provide the parts outside the CDR3, is DAMVIQNPRYQVTQFGKPVTLSCSQTLNHNVMYWYQQKSSQAPKLLFHYYDKDFNNEADTPDNFQSRRPNTSFCFLDIRSPGLGDTAMYLCATSRGRRLASSYEQYFGPGTRLTVT.

The table lists this clonotype with many counts. This sequence joins TRBV24-1 and TRBJ2-7; D gene unclear. CDR1 and CDR2 from the germline V gene are KGHDR and SFDVKD. Trimming took 3 bases from V and 6 from J, leaving 8 bases between them. This CDR3 is built from 12 residues. CDR3 bases: TGTGCCACCAGTGATCCCTGGTCCGAGCAGTACTTC. Its translation: CATSDPWSEQYF.

At least ten counts were recorded for this clonotype. This chain links TRBV6-5 with TRBJ1-2; D unclear. This CDR3 region has 14 residues. The V end lost 2 bases, the J end lost 8 bases, and 15 bases lay between the germline ends. The V gene's germline CDR1 is MNHEY and CDR2 SVGAGI. CDR3 bases: TGTGCCAGCAGTTACGCACAGACGTTGTGGGGCTACACCTTC. This translates into CASSYAQTLWGYTF.

The chain recombines TRBV7-2 with TRBJ1-2; TRBD1 aligns across 7 bases. Per the germline V gene, CDR1 is SGHTA and CDR2 is FQGNSA. The CDR3 covers 18 residues. V dropped 0 bases and J dropped 8; count of bases not matched to a gene: 18. The CDR3 nucleotides read TGTGCCAGCAGCTTAGCGCCCACCTCATACAGGGGATCGAAGGGCTACACCTTC. Residues: CASSLAPTSYRGSKGYTF.

The sample holds a few counts of this clonotype. This chain connects TRBV6-2 or TRBV6-3 to TRBJ2-7; TRBD2 is a possible D gene (5 bases). The CDR3 totals 18 residues. The germline V gene encodes CDR1 MNHEY and CDR2 SVGEGT. Between the trimmed V and J ends, which lost 0 bases and 4 bases, there was a span of 22 bases. CDR3 sequence: CASSYSFFSGRALYEQYF. The CDR3 DNA follows: TGTGCCAGCAGTTACTCGTTTTTTAGTGGGAGAGCATTGTACGAGCAGTACTTC.

J is TRBJ1-5 and V is TRBV5-8; the D is unclear. The V gene lost 7 bases and the J gene lost 7 bases, with 9 bases spanning the gap. Germline V CDR1 and CDR2: SGHTS, YDEGEE. This CDR3 contains 11 residues. The CDR3 sequence is CASGPLQPQHF. The CDR3 nucleotides are TGTGCCAGCGGCCCGTTGCAGCCCCAGCATTTT.

This clonotype was detected many times. The rearrangement uses TRBV12-3 or TRBV12-4 and TRBJ1-2; 8 bases line up with TRBD1. This CDR3 region has 15 residues. Germline trimming cut 7 bases from V and 8 bases from J; bases unmatched to any gene: 15. CDR3: CASNLGGRGLGGYTF. In DNA, the CDR3 is TGTGCCAGCAACCTCGGGGGCAGGGGGCTGGGGGGCTACACCTTC.

This clonotype was counted at least ten times. The chain couples TRBV7-2 to TRBJ1-2, with D possibly being TRBD1 (5 bases). V was pared by 5 bases and J by 8 bases, with 18 bases between. The V gene's germline CDR1 is SGHTA and CDR2 FQGNSA. The CDR3 length is 14 residues. The CDR3 coding sequence is TGTGCCAGCAGCGGGGCCGGAGGTATGAAGGGCTACACCTTC. Protein: CASSGAGGMKGYTF.

CDR3 in DNA: TGTGCCAGTAGGCGGGAAAGTAATCAGCCCCAGCATTTT. Protein: CASRRESNQPQHF. The chain couples TRBV19 to TRBJ1-5; D is unclear. The germline CDR1 and CDR2 sequences are LNHDA and SQIVND (reference sequence). Between the trimmed V and J ends, which lost 6 bases and 4 bases, there was a span of 10 bases. The CDR3 has 13 residues.

Remarks on this clonotype: A much more abundant neighbour one base away suggests this may be a read error. V usage is TRBV7-6 and J usage is TRBJ2-5; TRBD1 might be the D (6 bases). This CDR3 has 14 residues. Germline-derived CDR1 and CDR2 are SGHVS and FNYEAQ. CDR3 in amino acids: CASSPWGRQEIQYF. CDR3 bases: TGTGCCAGCAGCCCCTGGGGGCGACAAGAGATCCAGTACTTC.

This clonotype was detected only a few times. The chain has TRBV5-8 and TRBJ2-4; D is perhaps TRBD2 (5 bases). The CDR3 runs to 13 residues. The V and J ends lost 7 bases and 6 bases respectively, with 14 bases between them. Germline CDR1 reads SGHTS; CDR2 reads YDEGEE. The CDR3 region is CASRRTGGNIQYF. CDR3 nucleotides: TGTGCCAGCCGACGGACTGGCGGAAACATTCAGTACTTC.

This clonotype was detected ten times or more. The chain carries TRBV19 and TRBJ1-1; D unclear. CDR3 length: 13 residues. In germline, CDR1 is LNHDA, CDR2 SQIVND (reference sequence). V was clipped by 2 bases and J by 0 bases, with 4 bases between them. This CDR3 reads CASSISVNTEAFF. The CDR3 nucleotides are TGTGCCAGTAGTATATCGGTGAACACTGAAGCTTTCTTT. Full variable domain (remainder filled in from reference TRBV19 and TRBJ1-1): DGGITQSPKYLFRKEGQNVTLSCEQNLNHDAMYWYRQDPGQGLRLIYYSQIVNDFQKGDIAEGYSVSREKKESFPLTVTSAQKNPTAFYLCASSISVNTEAFFGQGTRLTVV.

In its sample, this clonotype was seen many times. The chain has TRBV6-5 and TRBJ2-5, with 9 bases lining up with TRBD1. The germline CDR1 and CDR2 sequences are MNHEY and SVGAGI. V lost 0 bases and J lost 4; bases outside the gene matches: 6. CDR3 length equals 16 residues. The CDR3 region has the DNA TGTGCCAGCAGTTACTCGGCGGGGACAGGGACAGAGACCCAGTACTTC. Translation: CASSYSAGTGTETQYF.

This clonotype appeared many times. This rearrangement joins TRBV2 to TRBJ2-7; 12 nucleotides agree with TRBD1. The CDR3 covers 15 residues. Germline values: CDR1 SNHLY, CDR2 FYNNEI. J gave up 5 bases and V 8 bases, and 10 bases lay outside the gene matches. The DNA for the CDR3 is TGTGCCAGCCTGCCTTCTGGGACAGGGGGCAACGAGCAGTACTTC. Its protein product is CASLPSGTGGNEQYF.

The chain links TRBV7-2 to TRBJ2-2; D is possibly TRBD1 (5 bases). CDR1 and CDR2 (germline): SGHTA, FQGNSA. The CDR3 runs to 16 residues. Trimming pared 6 bases from V and 0 bases from J, leaving 14 bases between. CDR3 in amino acids: CASRRGRTTNTGELFF. The CDR3 nucleotides read TGTGCCAGCAGAAGGGGAAGGACGACGAACACCGGGGAGCTGTTTTTT. Supplemented by reference TRBV7-2 and TRBJ2-2, the full variable domain reads GAGVSQSPSNKVTEKGKDVELRCDPISGHTALYWYRQSLGQGLEFLIYFQGNSAPDKSGLPSDRFSAERTGGSVSTLTIQRTQQEDSAVYLCASRRGRTTNTGELFFGEGSRLTVL.